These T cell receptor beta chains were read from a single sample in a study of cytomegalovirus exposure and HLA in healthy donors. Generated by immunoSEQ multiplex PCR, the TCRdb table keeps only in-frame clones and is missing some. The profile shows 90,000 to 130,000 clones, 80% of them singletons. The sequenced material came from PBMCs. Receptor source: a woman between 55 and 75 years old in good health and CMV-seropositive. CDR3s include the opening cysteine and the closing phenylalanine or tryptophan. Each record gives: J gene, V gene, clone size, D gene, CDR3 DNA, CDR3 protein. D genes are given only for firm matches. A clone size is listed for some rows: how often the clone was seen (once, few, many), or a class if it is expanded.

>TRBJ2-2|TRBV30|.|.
TGTGCCTGGAGTGACAGAATCACCGGGGAGCTGTTTTTT
CAWSDRITGELFF
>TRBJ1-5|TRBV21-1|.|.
TGTGCCAGCAGCAACGGGGGCGCGGGAGAGCAGCCCCAGCATTTT
CASSNGGAGEQPQHF
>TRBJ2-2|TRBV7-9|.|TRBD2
TGTGCCAGCAGCGTTCCTGCGGGAGTGACCGGGGAGCTGTTTTTT
CASSVPAGVTGELFF
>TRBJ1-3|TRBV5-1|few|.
TGCGCCAGCAGCTTGTACGGGGGGGAGTGGAACACCATATATTTT
CASSLYGGEWNTIYF
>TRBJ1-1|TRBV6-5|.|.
TGTGCCAGCACTCAGAATCGGGACAAGAACACTGAAGCTTTCTTT
CASTQNRDKNTEAFF
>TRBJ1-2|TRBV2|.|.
TGTGCCAGCAGTGGGGCCACAGGGAACTATGGCTACACCTTC
CASSGATGNYGYTF
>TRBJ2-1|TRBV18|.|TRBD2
TGTGCCAGCTCACCTACGACTAGCCTACGCAATGAGCAGTTCTTC
CASSPTTSLRNEQFF
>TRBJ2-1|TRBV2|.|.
TGTGCCAGCAGTGAAACGGGAGCTGGACGCAATGAGCAGTTCTTC
CASSETGAGRNEQFF
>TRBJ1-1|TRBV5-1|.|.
TGCGCCAGCAGCTTGGATCAGGGTACAGCTGAAGCTTTCTTT
CASSLDQGTAEAFF
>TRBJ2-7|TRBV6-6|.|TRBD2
TGTGCCAGCAGTTACCTAGCGGGAGGGTCCTACGAGCAGTACTTC
CASSYLAGGSYEQYF
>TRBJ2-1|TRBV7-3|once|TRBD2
TGTGCCAGCAGCTCCACTAGCGGGAGAGCCTACAATGAGCAGTTCTTC
CASSSTSGRAYNEQFF
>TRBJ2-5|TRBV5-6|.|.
TGTGCCAGCAGCTTGGGACTAGTGGGTTCGGAGACCCAGTACTTC
CASSLGLVGSETQYF
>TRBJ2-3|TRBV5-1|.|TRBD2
TGCGCCAGCAGCTTGGAGGTAGCGGGCGTAGAACCGCAGTATTTT
CASSLEVAGVEPQYF
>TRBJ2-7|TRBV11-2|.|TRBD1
TGTGCCAGCAGCGCGAGGACAGGGCGCTACGAGCAGTACTTC
CASSARTGRYEQYF
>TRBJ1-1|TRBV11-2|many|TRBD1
TGTGCCAGCAGCTTAGAGGGGACAGGGTACCCTGAAGCTTTCTTT
CASSLEGTGYPEAFF
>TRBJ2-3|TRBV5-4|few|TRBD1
TGTGCCAGCAGCTCGGAAACCGGGACAGAAGGGGATACGCAGTATTTT
CASSSETGTEGDTQYF
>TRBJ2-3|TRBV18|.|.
TGTGCCAGCTCACCACTTGGAAGCGGGACAGATACGCAGTATTTT
CASSPLGSGTDTQYF
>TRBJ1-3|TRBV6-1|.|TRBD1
TGTGCCAGCAGTGAACAACAGGGGGCCTCTGGAAACACCATATATTTT
CASSEQQGASGNTIYF
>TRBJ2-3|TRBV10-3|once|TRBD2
TGTGCCATCAGACTAGCGGAATCTTCCACAGATACGCAGTATTTT
CAIRLAESSTDTQYF
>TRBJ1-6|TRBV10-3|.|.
TGTGCCATCAGTGGGGCTGCTAATTCACCCCTCCACTTT
CAISGAANSPLHF
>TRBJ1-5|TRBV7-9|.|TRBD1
TGTGCCAGCAGCTTTACAGGGGTCAATCAGCCCCAGCATTTT
CASSFTGVNQPQHF
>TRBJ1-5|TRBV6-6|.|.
TGTGCCAGCAGTTATTCAGTCAATCAGCCCCAGCATTTT
CASSYSVNQPQHF
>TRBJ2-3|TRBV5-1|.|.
TGCGCCAGCAGCTTACAGGGGACTGACACAGATACGCAGTATTTT
CASSLQGTDTDTQYF
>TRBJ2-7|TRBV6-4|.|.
TGTGCCAGCAGTGTTTCTCCCGGGGGGCTACAGCAGTACTTC
CASSVSPGGLQQYF
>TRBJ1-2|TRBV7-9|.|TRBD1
TGTGCCAGCAGCTTAGCCGGGACAGGCGATCATGGCTACACCTTC
CASSLAGTGDHGYTF